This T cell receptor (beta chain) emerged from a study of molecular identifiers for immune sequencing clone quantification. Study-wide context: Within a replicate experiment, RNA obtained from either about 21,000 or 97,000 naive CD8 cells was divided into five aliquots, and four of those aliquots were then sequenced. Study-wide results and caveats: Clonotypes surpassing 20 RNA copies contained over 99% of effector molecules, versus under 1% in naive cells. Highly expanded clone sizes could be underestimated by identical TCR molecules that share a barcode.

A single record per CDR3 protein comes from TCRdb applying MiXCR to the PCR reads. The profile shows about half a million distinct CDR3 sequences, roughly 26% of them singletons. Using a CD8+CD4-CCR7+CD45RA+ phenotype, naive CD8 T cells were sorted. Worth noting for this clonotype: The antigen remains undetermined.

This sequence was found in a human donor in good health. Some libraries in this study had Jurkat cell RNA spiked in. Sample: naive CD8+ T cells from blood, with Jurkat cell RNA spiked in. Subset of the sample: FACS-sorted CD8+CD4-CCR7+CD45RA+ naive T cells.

CDR3 nucleotide sequence: TGTGCCAGCAGACGTAGGACAGGGCCCTACAATGAGCAGTTCTTC. Translating it yields CASRRRTGPYNEQFF. This sequence joins TRBV6-2 or TRBV6-3 and TRBJ2-1, with 8 bases that match TRBD1. V shed 6 bases, J shed 2 bases, and the junction held 6 bases outside the gene matches. CDR3 size: 15 residues. Germline assignment: CDR1 MNHEY and CDR2 SVGEGT.